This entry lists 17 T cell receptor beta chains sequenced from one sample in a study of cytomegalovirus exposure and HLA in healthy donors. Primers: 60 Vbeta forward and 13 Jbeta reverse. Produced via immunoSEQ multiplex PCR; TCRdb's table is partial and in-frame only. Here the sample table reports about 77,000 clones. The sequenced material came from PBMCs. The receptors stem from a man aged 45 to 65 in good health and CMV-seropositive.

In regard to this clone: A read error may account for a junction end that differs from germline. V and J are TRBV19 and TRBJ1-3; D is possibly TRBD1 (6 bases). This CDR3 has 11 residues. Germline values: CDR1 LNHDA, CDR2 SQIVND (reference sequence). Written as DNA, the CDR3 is TGTGCCAGTAGTATAGAGGGGGCCACGTCTTTT. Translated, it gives CASSIEGATSF.

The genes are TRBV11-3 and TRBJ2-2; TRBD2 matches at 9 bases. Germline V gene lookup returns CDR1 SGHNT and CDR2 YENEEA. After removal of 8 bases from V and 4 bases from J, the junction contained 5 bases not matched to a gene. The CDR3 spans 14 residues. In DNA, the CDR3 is TGTGCCAGCGGACTAGCGAGATTCACCGGGGAGCTGTTTTTT. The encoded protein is CASGLARFTGELFF.

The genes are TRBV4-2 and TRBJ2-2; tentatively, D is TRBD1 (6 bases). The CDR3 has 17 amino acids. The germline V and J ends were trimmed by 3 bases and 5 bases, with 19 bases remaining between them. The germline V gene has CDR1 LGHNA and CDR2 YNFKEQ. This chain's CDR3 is CASSHLSGARDTGELFF. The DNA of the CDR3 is TGTGCCAGCAGCCACCTCTCAGGGGCTAGAGATACCGGGGAGCTGTTTTTT.

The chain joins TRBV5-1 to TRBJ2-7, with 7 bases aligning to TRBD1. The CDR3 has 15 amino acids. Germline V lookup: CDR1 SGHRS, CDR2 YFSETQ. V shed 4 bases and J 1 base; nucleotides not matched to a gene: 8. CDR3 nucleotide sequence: TGCGCCAGCAGCGGATTCGGGGACAGATCCTACGAGCAGTACTTC. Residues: CASSGFGDRSYEQYF.

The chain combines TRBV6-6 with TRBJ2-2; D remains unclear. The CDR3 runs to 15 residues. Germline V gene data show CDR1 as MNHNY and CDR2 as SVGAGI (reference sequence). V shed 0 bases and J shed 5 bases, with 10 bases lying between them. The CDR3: CASSYSSPRTGELFF. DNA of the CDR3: TGTGCCAGCAGTTACTCGTCTCCCCGGACCGGGGAGCTGTTTTTT.

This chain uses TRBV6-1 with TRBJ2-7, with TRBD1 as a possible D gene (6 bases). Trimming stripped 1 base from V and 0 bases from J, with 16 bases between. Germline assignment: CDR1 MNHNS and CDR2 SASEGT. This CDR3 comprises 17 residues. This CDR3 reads CASSEVEGTRSSYEQYV. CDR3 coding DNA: TGTGCCAGCAGTGAAGTTGAGGGGACAAGGAGCTCCTACGAGCAGTACGTC.

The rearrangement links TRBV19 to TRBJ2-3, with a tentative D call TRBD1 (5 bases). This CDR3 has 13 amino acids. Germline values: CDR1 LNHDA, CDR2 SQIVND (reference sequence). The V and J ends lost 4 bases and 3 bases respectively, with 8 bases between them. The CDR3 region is CASSKTETDTQYF. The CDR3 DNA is TGTGCCAGTAGTAAGACAGAGACAGATACGCAGTATTTT.

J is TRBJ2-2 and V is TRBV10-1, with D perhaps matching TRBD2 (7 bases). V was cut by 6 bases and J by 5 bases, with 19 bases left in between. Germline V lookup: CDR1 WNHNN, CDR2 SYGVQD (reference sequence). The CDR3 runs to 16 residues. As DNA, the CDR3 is TGCGCCAGCAGCGATGGGGGGGCCGGGGGGACCGGGGAGCTGTTTTTT. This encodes CASSDGGAGGTGELFF.

CDR3 protein: CASSEPRVGWTDSYNEQFF. CDR3 nucleotides: TGTGCCAGCAGTGAGCCTCGAGTGGGGTGGACAGACTCCTACAATGAGCAGTTCTTC. This sequence joins TRBV2 and TRBJ2-1, with D perhaps matching TRBD1 (6 bases). This CDR3 region has 19 residues. The V gene's germline CDR1 is SNHLY and CDR2 FYNNEI. Deletions cut 3 bases from V and 0 bases from J, with 21 bases between.

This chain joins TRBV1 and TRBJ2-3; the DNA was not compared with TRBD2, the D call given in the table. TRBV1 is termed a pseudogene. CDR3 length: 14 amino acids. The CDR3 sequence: CTSRGGAGTDTQYF. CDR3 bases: TGCACCAGCAGGGGGGGGGCAGGAACAGATACGCAGTATTTT.

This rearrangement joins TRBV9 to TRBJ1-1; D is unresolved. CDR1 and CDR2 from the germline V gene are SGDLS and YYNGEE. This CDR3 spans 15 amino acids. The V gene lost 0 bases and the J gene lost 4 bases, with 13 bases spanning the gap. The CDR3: CASSVGTTGGTEAFF. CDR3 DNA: TGTGCCAGCAGCGTAGGCACCACCGGAGGCACTGAAGCTTTCTTT.

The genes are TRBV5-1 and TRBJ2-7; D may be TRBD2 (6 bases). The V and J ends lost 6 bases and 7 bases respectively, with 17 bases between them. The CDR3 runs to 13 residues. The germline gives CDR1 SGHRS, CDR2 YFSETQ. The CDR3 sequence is CASNLGGGEEQYF. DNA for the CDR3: TGCGCCAGCAACTTAGGAGGAGGGGAAGAGCAGTACTTC.

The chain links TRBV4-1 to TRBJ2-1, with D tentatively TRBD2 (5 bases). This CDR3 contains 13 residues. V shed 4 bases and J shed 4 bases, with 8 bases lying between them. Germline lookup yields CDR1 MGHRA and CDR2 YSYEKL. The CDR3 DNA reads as TGCGCCAGCAGCCTTACGGGGTACAATGAGCAGTTCTTC. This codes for CASSLTGYNEQFF.

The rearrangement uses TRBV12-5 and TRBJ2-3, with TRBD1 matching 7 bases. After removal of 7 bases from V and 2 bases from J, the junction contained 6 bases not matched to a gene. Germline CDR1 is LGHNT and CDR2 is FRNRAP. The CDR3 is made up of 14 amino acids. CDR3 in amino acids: CASAPGQNTDTQYF. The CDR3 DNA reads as TGTGCTAGTGCCCCGGGACAGAACACAGATACGCAGTATTTT.

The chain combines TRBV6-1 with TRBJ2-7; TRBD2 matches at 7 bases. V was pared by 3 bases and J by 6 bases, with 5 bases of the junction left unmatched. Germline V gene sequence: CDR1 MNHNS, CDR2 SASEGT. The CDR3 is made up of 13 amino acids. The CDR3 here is CASSEGREFEQYV. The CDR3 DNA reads TGTGCCAGCAGTGAGGGGAGGGAGTTCGAGCAGTACGTC.

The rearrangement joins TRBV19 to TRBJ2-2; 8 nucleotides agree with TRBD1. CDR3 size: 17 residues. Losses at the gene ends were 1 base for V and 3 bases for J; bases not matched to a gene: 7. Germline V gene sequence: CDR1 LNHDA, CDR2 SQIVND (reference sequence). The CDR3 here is CASSIGSTGADTGELFF. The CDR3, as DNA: TGTGCCAGTAGTATAGGCTCGACAGGGGCGGACACCGGGGAGCTGTTTTTT.

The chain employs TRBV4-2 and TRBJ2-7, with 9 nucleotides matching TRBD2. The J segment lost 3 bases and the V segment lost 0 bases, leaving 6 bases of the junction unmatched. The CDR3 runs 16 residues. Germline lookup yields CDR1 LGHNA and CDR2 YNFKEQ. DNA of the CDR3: TGTGCCAGCAGCCAAGAGGAGGCTAGCGGGAACTACGAGCAGTACTTC. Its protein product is CASSQEEASGNYEQYF.